A single sample gave rise to the 7 T cell receptor beta chains below, sequenced in a study of blood T cell repertoires in COVID-19. Here immunoSEQ multiplex PCR was the method, and the copy in TCRdb shows in-frame clones only, minus some. The sample carries around 63,000 clones, around 87% recorded once. Sequencing was performed on peripheral blood. Receptors were obtained from a man aged 60 to 69 with acute or convalescent COVID-19.

The chain has TRBV7-2 and TRBJ1-2; TRBD1 might be the D (6 bases). This CDR3 is 15 amino acids long. Trimming took off 4 bases at V and 4 bases at J, with 16 bases between the two ends. Germline CDR1 reads SGHTA; CDR2 reads FQGNSA. The CDR3 loop reads CASSSSGAGVYGYTF. CDR3 coding DNA: TGTGCCAGCAGCTCAAGCGGGGCAGGGGTCTATGGCTACACCTTC.

Only one count was recorded for this clone. This chain uses TRBV5-4 with TRBJ2-7; 10 bases match TRBD2. V was pared by 5 bases and J by 1 base, with 3 bases of the junction left unmatched. Germline V lookup: CDR1 SGHNT, CDR2 YYREEE (reference sequence). The CDR3 has 14 amino acids. This CDR3 is CASRYSGGSYEQYF. Written as DNA, the CDR3 is TGTGCCAGCAGGTATAGCGGGGGGTCCTACGAGCAGTACTTC.

The V call is TRBV6-2 or TRBV6-3, the J call TRBJ1-4, with a tentative D call TRBD1 (6 bases). There are 16 residues in the CDR3. Germline V CDR1 and CDR2: MNHEY, SVGEGT. V was trimmed by 6 bases and J by 0 bases, leaving 14 bases between them. The CDR3 DNA reads TGTGCCAGCAGCCCGCTTGGACAGTCAACTAATGAAAAACTGTTTTTT. Translated, it gives CASSPLGQSTNEKLFF.

The chain carries TRBV15 and TRBJ1-2, with D possibly matching TRBD1 (5 bases). The CDR3 covers 15 residues. V was cut by 0 bases and J by 8 bases, with 16 bases left in between. Germline-derived CDR1 and CDR2 are LNHNV and YYDKDF (reference sequence). The CDR3 coding sequence is TGTGCCACCAGCAGAGATACGCCGTCGGGGGGAGGCTACACCTTC. As protein: CATSRDTPSGGGYTF.

The chain has TRBV6-2 or TRBV6-3 and TRBJ1-5; a weak D match, TRBD1 (5 bases). This CDR3 is built from 15 residues. V shed 5 bases and J shed 4 bases, with 15 bases lying between them. CDR1 is MNHEY and CDR2 is SVGEGT in the germline V gene. The CDR3 sequence: CASSGLAGKNQPQHF. The CDR3 nucleotides are TGTGCCAGCAGTGGCCTGGCAGGGAAGAATCAGCCCCAGCATTTT.

This sequence joins TRBV7-8 and TRBJ1-1, with 11 bases lining up with TRBD1. J was trimmed by 10 bases and V by 6 bases; bases with no gene match: 13. This CDR3 has 15 residues. In germline, CDR1 is SGHVS, CDR2 FQNEAQ. CDR3 sequence (DNA): TGTGCCAGCAGACAACGACCCGGGACAGGGGGGAGAGCTTTCTTT. It translates to CASRQRPGTGGRAFF.

The rearrangement links TRBV4-1 to TRBJ2-2; the match to TRBD2 covers 9 bases. V was clipped by 4 bases and J by 4 bases; unmatched bases: 10. The V gene's germline CDR1 is MGHRA and CDR2 YSYEKL. This CDR3 is 17 amino acids long. CDR3: CASSLTSRGGATGELFF. The CDR3 coding sequence is TGCGCCAGCAGCCTTACTTCGCGGGGGGGAGCCACCGGGGAGCTGTTTTTT.